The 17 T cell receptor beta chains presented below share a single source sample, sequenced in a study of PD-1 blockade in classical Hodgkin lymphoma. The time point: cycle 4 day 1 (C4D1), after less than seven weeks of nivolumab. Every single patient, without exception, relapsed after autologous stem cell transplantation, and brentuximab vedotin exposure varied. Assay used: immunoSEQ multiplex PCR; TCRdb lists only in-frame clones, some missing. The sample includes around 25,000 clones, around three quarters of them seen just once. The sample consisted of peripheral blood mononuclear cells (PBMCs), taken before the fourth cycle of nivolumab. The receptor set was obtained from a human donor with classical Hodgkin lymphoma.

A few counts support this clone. CDR3 nucleotides: TGTGCCAGCAGTACCGGGCCCAGGGAGGCTTCACCCCTCCACTTT. Translating gives CASSTGPREASPLHF. The chain couples TRBV2 to TRBJ1-6; the D gene is possibly TRBD1 (5 bases). Trimming left V 5 bases short and J 9 bases short, with 17 bases between. CDR1 and CDR2 (germline): SNHLY, FYNNEI. The CDR3 totals 15 residues.

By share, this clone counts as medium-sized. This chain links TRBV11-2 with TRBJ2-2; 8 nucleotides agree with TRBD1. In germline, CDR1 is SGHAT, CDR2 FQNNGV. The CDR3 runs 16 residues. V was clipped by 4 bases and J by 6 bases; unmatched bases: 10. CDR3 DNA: TGTGCCAGCAGCTCACACGGACAGGGAAAGGCCGGGGAGCTGTTTTTT. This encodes CASSSHGQGKAGELFF.

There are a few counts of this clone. The DNA for the CDR3 is TGTGCCAGCAGCTTAGCGAAACGGACAGGGCAGGAGGGTCCCCAGCATTTT. Its translation is CASSLAKRTGQEGPQHF. This chain uses TRBV7-9 with TRBJ1-5; 8 nucleotides agree with TRBD1. V was clipped by 0 bases and J by 10 bases; unmatched bases: 14. Germline V gene sequence: CDR1 SEHNR, CDR2 FQNEAQ (reference sequence). CDR3 size: 17 residues.

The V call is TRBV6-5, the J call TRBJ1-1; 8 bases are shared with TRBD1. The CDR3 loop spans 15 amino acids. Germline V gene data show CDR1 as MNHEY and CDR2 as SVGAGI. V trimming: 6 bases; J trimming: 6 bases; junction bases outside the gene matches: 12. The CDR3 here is CASSRIPGGVAEAFF. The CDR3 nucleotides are TGTGCCAGCAGCCGCATCCCAGGGGGCGTAGCTGAAGCTTTCTTT.

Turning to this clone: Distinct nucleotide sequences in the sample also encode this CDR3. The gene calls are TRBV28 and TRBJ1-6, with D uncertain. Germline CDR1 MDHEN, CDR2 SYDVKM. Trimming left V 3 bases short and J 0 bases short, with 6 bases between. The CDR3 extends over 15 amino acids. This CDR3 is CASSLGGSYNSPLHF. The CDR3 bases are TGTGCCAGCAGTTTGGGCGGCTCCTATAATTCACCCCTCCACTTT.

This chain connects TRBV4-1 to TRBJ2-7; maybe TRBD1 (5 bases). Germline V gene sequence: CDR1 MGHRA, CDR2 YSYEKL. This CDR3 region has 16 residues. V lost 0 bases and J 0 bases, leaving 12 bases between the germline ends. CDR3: CASSQDLTVLSYEQYF. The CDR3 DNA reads TGCGCCAGCAGCCAAGATTTGACAGTACTCTCCTACGAGCAGTACTTC.

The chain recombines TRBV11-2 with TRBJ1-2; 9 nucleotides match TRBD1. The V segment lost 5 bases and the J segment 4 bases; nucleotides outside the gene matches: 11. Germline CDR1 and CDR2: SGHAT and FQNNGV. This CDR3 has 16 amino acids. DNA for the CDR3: TGTGCCAGCAGCCTCTTCCGGGGACAGGGTGGCTATGGCTACACCTTC. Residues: CASSLFRGQGGYGYTF.

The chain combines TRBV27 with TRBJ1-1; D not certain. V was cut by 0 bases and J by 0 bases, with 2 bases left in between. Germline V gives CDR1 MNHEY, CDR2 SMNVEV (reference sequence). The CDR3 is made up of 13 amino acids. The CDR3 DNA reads TGTGCCAGCAGTTTATCAGTGAACACTGAAGCTTTCTTT. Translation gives CASSLSVNTEAFF.

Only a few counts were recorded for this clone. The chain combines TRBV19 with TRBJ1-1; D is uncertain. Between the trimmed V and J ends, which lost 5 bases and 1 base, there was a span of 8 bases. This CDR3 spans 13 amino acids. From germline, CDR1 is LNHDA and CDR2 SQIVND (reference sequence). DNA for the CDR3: TGTGCCAGTAGTGTGACACAGAACACTGAAGCTTTCTTT. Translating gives CASSVTQNTEAFF.

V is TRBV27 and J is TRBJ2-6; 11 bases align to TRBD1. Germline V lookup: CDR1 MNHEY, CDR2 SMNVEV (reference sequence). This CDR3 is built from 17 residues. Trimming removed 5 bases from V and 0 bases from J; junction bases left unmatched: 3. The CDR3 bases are TGTGCCAGCAGTCGCGGGACAGGGGGCTCTGGGGCCAACGTCCTGACTTTC. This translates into CASSRGTGGSGANVLTF.

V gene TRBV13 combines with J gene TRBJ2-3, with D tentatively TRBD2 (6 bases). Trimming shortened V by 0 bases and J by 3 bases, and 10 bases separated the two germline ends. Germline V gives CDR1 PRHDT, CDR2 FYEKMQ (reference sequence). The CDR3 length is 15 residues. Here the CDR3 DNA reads TGTGCCAGCAGCTTAGGTGGAGGGGAGACAGATACGCAGTATTTT. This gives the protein CASSLGGGETDTQYF.

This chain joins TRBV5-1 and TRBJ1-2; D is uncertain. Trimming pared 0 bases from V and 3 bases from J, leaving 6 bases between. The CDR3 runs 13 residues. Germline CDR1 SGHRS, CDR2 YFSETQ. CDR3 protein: CASSLETDYGYTF. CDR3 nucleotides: TGCGCCAGCAGCTTGGAAACAGACTATGGCTACACCTTC.

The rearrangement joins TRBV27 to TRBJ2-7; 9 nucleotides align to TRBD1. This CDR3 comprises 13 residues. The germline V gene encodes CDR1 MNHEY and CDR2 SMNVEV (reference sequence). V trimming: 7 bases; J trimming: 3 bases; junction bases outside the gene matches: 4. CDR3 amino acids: CASIGTGHYEQYF. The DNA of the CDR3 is TGTGCCAGCATCGGGACAGGGCACTACGAGCAGTACTTC.

The CDR3 sequence: CASSPYSYNSPLHF. CDR3 nucleotide sequence: TGTGCCAGCAGCCCCTACTCCTATAATTCACCCCTCCACTTT. The J gene is TRBJ1-6, the V gene TRBV5-6, with D uncertain. In germline, CDR1 is SGHDT, CDR2 YYEEEE. Trimming shortened V by 4 bases and J by 0 bases, and 5 bases separated the two germline ends. The CDR3 loop spans 14 amino acids.

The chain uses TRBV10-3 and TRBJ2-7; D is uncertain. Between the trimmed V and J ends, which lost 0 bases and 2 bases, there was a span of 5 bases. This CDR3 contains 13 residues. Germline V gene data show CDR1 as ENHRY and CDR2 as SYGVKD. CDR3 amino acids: CAISESKAYEQYF. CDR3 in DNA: TGTGCCATCAGTGAGTCGAAAGCCTACGAGCAGTACTTC.

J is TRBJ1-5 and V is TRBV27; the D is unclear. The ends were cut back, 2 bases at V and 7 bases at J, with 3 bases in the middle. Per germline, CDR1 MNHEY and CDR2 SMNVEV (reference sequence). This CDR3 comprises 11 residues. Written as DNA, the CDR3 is TGTGCCAGCAGTTTAGGACAGCCCCAGCATTTT. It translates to CASSLGQPQHF.

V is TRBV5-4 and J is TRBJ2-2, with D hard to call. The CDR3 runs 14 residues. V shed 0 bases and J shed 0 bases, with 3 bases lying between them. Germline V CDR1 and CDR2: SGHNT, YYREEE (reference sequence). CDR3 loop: CASSLVSNTGELFF. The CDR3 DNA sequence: TGTGCCAGCAGCTTGGTTTCGAACACCGGGGAGCTGTTTTTT.